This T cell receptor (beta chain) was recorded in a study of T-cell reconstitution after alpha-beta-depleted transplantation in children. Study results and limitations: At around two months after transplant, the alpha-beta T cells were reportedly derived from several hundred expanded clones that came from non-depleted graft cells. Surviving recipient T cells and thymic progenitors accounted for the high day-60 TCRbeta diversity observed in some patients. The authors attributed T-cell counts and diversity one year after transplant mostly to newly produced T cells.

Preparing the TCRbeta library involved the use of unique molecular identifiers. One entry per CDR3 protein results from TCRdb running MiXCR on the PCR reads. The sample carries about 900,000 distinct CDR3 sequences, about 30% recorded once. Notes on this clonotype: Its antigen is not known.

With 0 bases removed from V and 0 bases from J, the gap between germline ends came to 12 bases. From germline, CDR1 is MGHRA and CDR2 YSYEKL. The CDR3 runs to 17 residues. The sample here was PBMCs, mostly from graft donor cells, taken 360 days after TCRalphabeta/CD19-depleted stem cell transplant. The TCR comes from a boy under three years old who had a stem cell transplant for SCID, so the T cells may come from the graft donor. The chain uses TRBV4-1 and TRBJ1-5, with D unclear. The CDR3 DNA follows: TGCGCCAGCAGCCAAGATACACGGCCATATAGCAATCAGCCCCAGCATTTT. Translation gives CASSQDTRPYSNQPQHF.